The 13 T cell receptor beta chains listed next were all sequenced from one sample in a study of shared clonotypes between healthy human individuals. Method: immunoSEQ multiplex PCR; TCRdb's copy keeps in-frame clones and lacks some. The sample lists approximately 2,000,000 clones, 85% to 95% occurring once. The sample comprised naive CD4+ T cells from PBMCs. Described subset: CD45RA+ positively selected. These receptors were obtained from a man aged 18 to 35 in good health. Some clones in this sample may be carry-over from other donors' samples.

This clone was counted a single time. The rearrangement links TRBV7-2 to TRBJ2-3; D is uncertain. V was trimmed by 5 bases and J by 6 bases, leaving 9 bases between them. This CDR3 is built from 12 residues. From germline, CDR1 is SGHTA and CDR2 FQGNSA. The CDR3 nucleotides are TGTGCCAGCAGCGGCCCCCCCGATACGCAGTATTTT. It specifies CASSGPPDTQYF.

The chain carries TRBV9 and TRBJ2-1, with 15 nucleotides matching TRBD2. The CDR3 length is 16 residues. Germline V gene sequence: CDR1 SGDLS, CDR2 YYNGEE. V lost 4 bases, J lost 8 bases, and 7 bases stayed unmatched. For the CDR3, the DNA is TGTGCCAGCAGCACGGGACTAGCGGGAGGACGGGATGAGCAGTTCTTC. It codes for CASSTGLAGGRDEQFF.

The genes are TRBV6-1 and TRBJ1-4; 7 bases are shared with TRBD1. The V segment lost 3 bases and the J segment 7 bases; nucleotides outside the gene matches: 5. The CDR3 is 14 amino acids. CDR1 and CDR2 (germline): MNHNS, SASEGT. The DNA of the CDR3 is TGTGCCAGCAGTGACCGACAGGGCGGTGAAAAACTGTTTTTT. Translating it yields CASSDRQGGEKLFF.

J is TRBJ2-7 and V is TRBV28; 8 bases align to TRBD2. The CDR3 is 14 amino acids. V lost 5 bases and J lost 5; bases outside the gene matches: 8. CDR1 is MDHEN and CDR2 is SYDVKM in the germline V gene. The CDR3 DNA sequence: TGTGCCAGCAGTCCACAAGCGGGAGTGAACGAGCAGTACTTC. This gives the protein CASSPQAGVNEQYF.

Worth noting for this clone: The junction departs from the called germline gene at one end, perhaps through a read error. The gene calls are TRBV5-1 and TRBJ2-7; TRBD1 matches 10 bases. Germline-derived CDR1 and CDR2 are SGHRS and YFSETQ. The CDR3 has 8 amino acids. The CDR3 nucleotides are TGCGCCAGCAGGGACAGGGGGTTC. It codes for CASRDRGF. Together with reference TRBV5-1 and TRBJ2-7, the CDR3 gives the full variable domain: KAGVTQTPRYLIKTRGQQVTLSCSPISGHRSVSWYQQTPGQGLQFLFEYFSETQRNKGNFPGRFSGRQFSNSRSEMNVSTLELGDSALYLCASRDRGFGPGTRLTVT.

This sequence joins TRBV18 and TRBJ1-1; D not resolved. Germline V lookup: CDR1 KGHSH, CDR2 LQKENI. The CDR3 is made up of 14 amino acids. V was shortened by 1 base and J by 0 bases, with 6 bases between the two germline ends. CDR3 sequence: CASSPQKMNTEAFF. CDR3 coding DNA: TGTGCCAGCTCACCACAGAAAATGAACACTGAAGCTTTCTTT.

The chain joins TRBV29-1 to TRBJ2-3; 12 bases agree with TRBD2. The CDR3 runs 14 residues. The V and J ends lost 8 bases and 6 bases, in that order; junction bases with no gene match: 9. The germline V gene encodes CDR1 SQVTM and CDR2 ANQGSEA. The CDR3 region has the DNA TGCAGCCCTGTGCTAGCGGGAGGGCGGGATACGCAGTATTTT. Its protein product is CSPVLAGGRDTQYF.

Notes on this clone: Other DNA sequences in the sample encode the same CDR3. The CDR3 reads CASSLRQGTDTQYF. Here the CDR3 DNA reads TGTGCCAGCAGCCTAAGACAGGGCACAGATACGCAGTATTTT. The chain has TRBV9 and TRBJ2-3; D possibly corresponds to TRBD1 (6 bases). This CDR3 comprises 14 residues. The germline V gene has CDR1 SGDLS and CDR2 YYNGEE. V lost 4 bases to trimming and J lost 1 base, with 10 bases between them.

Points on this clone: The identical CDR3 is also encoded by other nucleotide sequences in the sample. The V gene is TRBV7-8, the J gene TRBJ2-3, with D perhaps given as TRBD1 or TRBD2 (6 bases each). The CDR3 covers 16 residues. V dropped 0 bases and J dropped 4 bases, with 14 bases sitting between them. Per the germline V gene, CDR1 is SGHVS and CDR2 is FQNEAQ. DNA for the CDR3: TGTGCCAGCAGCTTAGCAGGGGGGCCTGGCGCAGATACGCAGTATTTT. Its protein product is CASSLAGGPGADTQYF.

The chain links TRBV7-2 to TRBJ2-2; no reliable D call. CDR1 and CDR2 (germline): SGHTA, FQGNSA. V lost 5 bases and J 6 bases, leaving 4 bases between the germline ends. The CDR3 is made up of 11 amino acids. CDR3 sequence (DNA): TGTGCCAGCAGCGGTTCCGGGGAGCTGTTTTTT. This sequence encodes CASSGSGELFF.

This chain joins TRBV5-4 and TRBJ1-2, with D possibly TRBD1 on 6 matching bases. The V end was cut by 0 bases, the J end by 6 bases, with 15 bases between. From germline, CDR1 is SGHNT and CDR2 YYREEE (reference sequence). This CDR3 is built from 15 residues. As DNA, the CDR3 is TGTGCCAGCAGCTTGGTCGCCAGGGGAATGGATGGCTACACCTTC. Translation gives CASSLVARGMDGYTF.

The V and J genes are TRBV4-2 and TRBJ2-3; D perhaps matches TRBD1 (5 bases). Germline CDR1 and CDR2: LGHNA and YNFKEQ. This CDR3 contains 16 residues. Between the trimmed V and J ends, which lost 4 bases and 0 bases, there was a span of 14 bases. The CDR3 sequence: CASSPWGGSSTDTQYF. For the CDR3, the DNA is TGTGCCAGCAGCCCCTGGGGCGGCTCCAGCACAGATACGCAGTATTTT.

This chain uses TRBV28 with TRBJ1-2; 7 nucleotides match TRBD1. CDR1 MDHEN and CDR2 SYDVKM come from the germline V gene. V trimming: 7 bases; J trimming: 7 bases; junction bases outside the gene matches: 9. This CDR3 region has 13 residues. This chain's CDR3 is CASNGQARSGYTF. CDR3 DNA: TGTGCCAGCAACGGACAGGCCCGTAGTGGCTACACCTTC.